The rows below give T cell receptor beta chains drawn from one sample of a study of T cells in Graves' hyperthyroidism and ophthalmopathy. TCRdb re-called the multiplex PCR reads with MiXCR, one entry per CDR3 protein. The sample yields under 350,000 distinct CDR3 sequences, 20% to 25% seen once. The sample taken for sequencing was blood. Source of these receptors: a middle-aged man with Graves' hyperthyroidism that later progressed to Graves' ophthalmopathy. Each CDR3 is given without its conserved first and last residue.

TRBV12-3/TRBV12-4	TRBJ2-6	ASSRDFSGANVLT
TRBV7-9	TRBJ1-3	ASSRQGTGNTIY
TRBV29-1	TRBJ2-5	SVEGQQETQY
TRBV24-1	TRBJ1-1	ATSRQGSTEAF
TRBV27	TRBJ1-6	ASSATGTGARSPLH
TRBV30	TRBJ2-7	AWSPPGQGKYEQY
TRBV11-1	TRBJ1-2	ASSGSSSTDHYGYT
TRBV30	TRBJ2-2	AWSGLPWTSGSDSAGELF
TRBV28	TRBJ1-6	ASSELGDSPLH
TRBV20-1	TRBJ1-1	SANRGANTEAF
TRBV7-9	TRBJ1-3	ASSRGTAGNTIY
TRBV11-2	TRBJ2-2	ASTRIPGPNTGELF
TRBV6-2/TRBV6-3	TRBJ1-2	ASSYEGAQDGYT
TRBV9	TRBJ2-2	ASSVGTENTGELF
TRBV12-3/TRBV12-4	TRBJ1-1	ASTEGGPNTEAF
TRBV30	TRBJ2-5	AWESRWTSGKETQY
TRBV27	TRBJ2-3	ASSTPTRTSTDTQY
TRBV11-2	TRBJ2-7	ASSLSSSPSYEQY
TRBV11-1	TRBJ2-2	ASSSSGLAGEGGELF
TRBV6-5	TRBJ1-5	ASSYGGSWPQH
TRBV24-1	TRBJ2-5	ATSDADRHQETQY
TRBV28	TRBJ1-5	ASSLWQGLGQPQH
TRBV30	TRBJ2-7	AWSQGPYEQY
TRBV30	TRBJ1-2	AWRGVRNYGYT
TRBV27	TRBJ2-7	ASSPEGGGSYEQY
TRBV11-2	TRBJ2-7	ASSLGPSGHPINYEQY
TRBV24-1	TRBJ1-2	ATSDTDRAYGYT
TRBV5-1	TRBJ1-1	ASSLGGGRNTEAF